This paragraph reports one T cell receptor beta chain. This clone's antigen is unknown. Base qualities are not recorded, but no much larger clone differs from it by a single base. This entry is derived from a study of T cell repertoires in cytomegalovirus infection (dated by TCRdb to about 2019). For context, the study as a whole: Recently identified HLA-C-restricted CMV epitopes, whose presentation resists viral immunomodulation, were targeted by peptide stimulations together with well-studied HLA-B-restricted epitopes. Donor HLA type was relevant to the analysis, because carriage of CMV infection together with the matching HLA type was indicated by public TCR beta signatures. The study at large found these results: Carriers of CMV infection plus the relevant HLA type were discriminated by the cumulative frequency of public TCR beta family members in the study cohort and in an independent roughly 400-donor cohort. In the ex vivo response, HLA-C-restricted CMV-specific TCR beta clonotypes were dominant, and in two of eight donors the single most frequent clonotype came from this HLA-C-restricted group.

The intended sense of this specimen's treatment or condition label: in vitro stimulation with specific CMV peptide epitopes to enrich CMV-specific T cells. TCRdb shows the sequencer as Illumina HiSeq 1500. TCRdb redid the processing of the public reads, applying fastp at Q25 and MiXCR, and retained in-frame beta chains. Rows are unified per CDR3 protein, each entry keeping the most common DNA and genes. The sample profile shows hundreds of thousands of distinct CDR3 sequences; approximately 42% of them were found once. About 45% of the sample belongs to the ten largest clones. Measured from the cysteine to the phenylalanine, the CDR3 is 13 residues long. The kept DNA is CDR3 alone, 39 bases in frame from the first base. The junction carries 16 bases between V and J, which are trimmed by 6 bases and 8 bases respectively. From the germline V gene, CDR1 is MNHGY and CDR2 is SAAAGT.

This clonotype was obtained from a human donor in good health (CMV status not recorded). Some clones in this sample may be carry-over from other donors' samples. The input for sequencing was cultured PBMCs, taken from culture after CMV antigen stimulation. This chain joins TRBV6-8 to TRBJ1-2; the D gene is not confidently resolved. The nucleotide sequence is given as TGTGCCAGCAGAACGAGGCAGATTGGAGGCTACACCTTC. Its protein product is CASRTRQIGGYTF.